The clone carrying this T cell receptor beta chain appeared once. The antigen remains undetermined. The entry originates in a study of cytomegalovirus exposure and HLA in healthy donors. The study's findings and limits: What TCR beta sequences reportedly achieved was accurate prediction of HLA-A and HLA-B alleles in most subjects. CMV serostatus was the sole immune exposure data available.

The CDR3 consists of 18 residues. The germline V gene encodes CDR1 SSHAT and CDR2 FNYEAQ (reference sequence). Trimming removed 1 base from V and 0 bases from J; junction bases left unmatched: 9. Those who donated were healthy bone marrow donors. Each donor was nominally healthy when sampled (though unrecorded immune exposures were likely). Vbeta (60) and Jbeta (13) primers were used in the PCR. Method: immunoSEQ multiplex PCR; TCRdb's copy keeps in-frame clones and lacks some. The sample shows about 150,000 clones, over 60% of them seen only once. The receptor was isolated from a female donor in good health and CMV-seropositive. Sequencing was carried out using PBMCs. The J gene is TRBJ1-5, the V gene TRBV7-7; 7 positions match TRBD1. The CDR3 DNA follows: TGTGCCAGCAGCTTAGTGGAGGGGGGACAGTGTAGCAATCAGCCCCAGCATTTT. Translated: CASSLVEGGQCSNQPQHF.